Presented here are 4 T cell receptor beta chains from one specimen sequenced in a study of shared clonotypes between healthy human individuals. Sequencing was performed with immunoSEQ multiplex PCR; in TCRdb, only in-frame clones are kept and a portion is missing. Found here are about 530,000 clones, 90% to 97% of them singletons; the top ten hold about 0.057%. The sample comprised naive CD4+ T cells sorted from blood. The sample's subset: CD45RA+ positively selected. These receptors were obtained from a woman aged 25 to 39 in good health.

The rearrangement joins TRBV15 to TRBJ2-7; possibly TRBD1 or TRBD2 for D (7 bases each). Germline lookup yields CDR1 LNHNV and CDR2 YYDKDF (reference sequence). The V end was cut by 5 bases, the J end by 3 bases, with 20 bases between. The CDR3 runs to 16 residues. The CDR3 DNA reads as TGTGCCACCAGCGGATCCGGATCAGGGGGGGGCTACGAGCAGTACTTC. Protein product: CATSGSGSGGGYEQYF.

The chain combines TRBV18 with TRBJ2-3; no reliable D call. Germline lookup yields CDR1 KGHSH and CDR2 LQKENI. The V gene lost 2 bases and the J gene lost 3 bases, with 6 bases spanning the gap. The CDR3 totals 13 residues. The CDR3 sequence: CASSPIGTDTQYF. Here the CDR3 DNA reads TGTGCCAGCTCACCAATTGGGACAGATACGCAGTATTTT.

The chain recombines TRBV14 with TRBJ2-3; TRBD2 agrees at 8 bases. The V gene end was trimmed by 4 bases and the J gene end by 4 bases; junction bases not matched to a gene: 10. CDR3 length equals 16 residues. The V gene's germline CDR1 is SGHDN and CDR2 FVKESK. This CDR3 is CASSPTSGRAADTQYF. The CDR3 bases are TGTGCCAGCAGCCCTACCAGCGGGAGAGCCGCAGATACGCAGTATTTT.

The chain links TRBV5-8 to TRBJ2-1; TRBD1 might be the D (6 bases). Trimming took 0 bases from V and 7 from J, leaving 17 bases between them. CDR3 length equals 16 residues. Germline CDR1 SGHTS, CDR2 YDEGEE. For the CDR3, the DNA is TGTGCCAGCAGCTTGGTAGGTACAGGGCACGAGAATGAGCAGTTCTTC. Encoded protein: CASSLVGTGHENEQFF.